A single sample is the source of the 10 T cell receptor beta chains below, sequenced in a study of cytomegalovirus exposure and HLA in healthy donors. Some clones are missing from TCRdb's copy, which holds only in-frame ones; the method was immunoSEQ multiplex PCR. The top ten clones hold 7.5% to 9% of a sample with over 110,000 clones, approximately 86% of them seen once. Sequenced sample: PBMCs. These receptors were obtained from a man between 18 and 29 years old in good health and CMV-seropositive.

The chain employs TRBV4-2 and TRBJ2-7; TRBD2 agrees at 8 bases. Germline-derived CDR1 and CDR2 are LGHNA and YNFKEQ. The CDR3 spans 15 residues. V trimming: 6 bases; J trimming: 5 bases; junction bases outside the gene matches: 12. The CDR3 loop reads CASSSGAGVGDEQYF. The CDR3 nucleotides are TGTGCCAGCAGTAGCGGGGCGGGAGTTGGAGACGAGCAGTACTTC.

V is TRBV14 and J is TRBJ1-2, with D perhaps TRBD1 (6 bases). Per germline, CDR1 SGHDN and CDR2 FVKESK. V gave up 3 bases and J gave up 2 bases, with 7 bases separating them. The CDR3 is made up of 13 amino acids. In DNA, the CDR3 is TGTGCCAGCAGCCATGACAGGAACTATGGCTACACCTTC. This codes for CASSHDRNYGYTF. The full variable domain, rest sourced from reference TRBV14 and TRBJ1-2, is EAGVTQFPSHSVIEKGQTVTLRCDPISGHDNLYWYRRVMGKEIKFLLHFVKESKQDESGMPNNRFLAERTGGTYSTLKVQPAELEDSGVYFCASSHDRNYGYTFGSGTRLTVV.

The rearrangement uses TRBV6-6 and TRBJ1-1; 7 bases map to TRBD1. The trim removed 2 bases at V and 3 bases at J, leaving 6 bases unmatched. Looked up from germline, CDR1 is MNHNY and CDR2 is SVGAGI (reference sequence). The CDR3 consists of 15 residues. The CDR3 reads CASSYPARGDTEAFF. In nucleotides, the CDR3 is TGTGCCAGCAGTTACCCCGCCAGGGGGGACACTGAAGCTTTCTTT.

As concerns this clone: A read error may produce the germline difference seen at one junction end. This rearrangement joins TRBV27 to TRBJ2-2, with 8 positions matching TRBD1. The germline gives CDR1 MNHEY, CDR2 SMNVEV (reference sequence). This CDR3 is built from 12 residues. The CDR3 sequence: CARTGEHRGAVF. CDR3 sequence (DNA): TGTGCCAGGACAGGGGAGCACCGGGGAGCTGTTTTT.

This chain uses TRBV9 with TRBJ2-2; 9 nucleotides line up with TRBD2. The J segment lost 0 bases and the V segment lost 4 bases, leaving 4 bases of the junction unmatched. The CDR3 has 16 residues. Germline V gene sequence: CDR1 SGDLS, CDR2 YYNGEE. The CDR3 DNA is TGTGCCAGCAGCTTCCCTAGCGGGGCGAACACCGGGGAGCTGTTTTTT. It translates to CASSFPSGANTGELFF.

The CDR3 reads CASSAQGAEAFF. DNA of the CDR3: TGTGCCAGCAGCGCCCAGGGGGCTGAAGCTTTCTTT. V gene TRBV7-8 combines with J gene TRBJ1-1; TRBD1 matches at 7 bases. With V trimmed by 5 bases and J by 6 bases, 3 bases remained unmatched. Germline V lookup: CDR1 SGHVS, CDR2 FQNEAQ. The CDR3 is made up of 12 amino acids.

V and J are TRBV7-9 and TRBJ2-1; 9 bases match TRBD2. Germline CDR1 SEHNR, CDR2 FQNEAQ (reference sequence). V shed 4 bases, J shed 3 bases, and the junction held 4 bases outside the gene matches. CDR3 size: 15 residues. The CDR3, as DNA: TGTGCCAGCAGCTCGCGGGAGGGCCTCTACAATGAGCAGTTCTTC. Translating gives CASSSREGLYNEQFF.

This chain connects TRBV6-1 to TRBJ1-2; D call uncertain. The V end was cut by 5 bases, the J end by 6 bases, with 19 bases between. Germline CDR1 reads MNHNS; CDR2 reads SASEGT. CDR3 length: 15 residues. The DNA for the CDR3 is TGTGCCAGCAGTCACGGTTTAGGGAGGATCGATGGCTACACCTTC. Translation: CASSHGLGRIDGYTF.

This clone was counted only a few times. The chain couples TRBV2 to TRBJ2-7; TRBD1 aligns across 11 bases. J lost 1 base, V lost 1 base, and 0 bases had no gene match. The CDR3 has 15 amino acids. From germline, CDR1 is SNHLY and CDR2 FYNNEI. The CDR3 region has the DNA TGTGCCAGCAGTGAAGGGGACAGGGGGTCCTACGAGCAGTACTTC. This gives the protein CASSEGDRGSYEQYF. Full variable domain (outside the CDR3, taken from reference TRBV2 and TRBJ2-7): EPEVTQTPSHQVTQMGQEVILRCVPISNHLYFYWYRQILGQKVEFLVSFYNNEISEKSEIFDDQFSVERPDGSNFTLKIRSTKLEDSAMYFCASSEGDRGSYEQYFGPGTRLTVT.

V is TRBV19 and J is TRBJ2-7; D perhaps matches TRBD2 (5 bases). The V gene's germline CDR1 is LNHDA and CDR2 SQIVND (reference sequence). This CDR3 contains 14 residues. V was clipped by 4 bases and J by 3 bases, with 13 bases between them. CDR3 coding DNA: TGTGCCAGTAGTAGGGAGTTGACAAGCTACGAGCAGTACTTC. Amino acids: CASSRELTSYEQYF. The complete variable domain, with remaining parts taken from reference TRBV19 and TRBJ2-7, reads DGGITQSPKYLFRKEGQNVTLSCEQNLNHDAMYWYRQDPGQGLRLIYYSQIVNDFQKGDIAEGYSVSREKKESFPLTVTSAQKNPTAFYLCASSRELTSYEQYFGPGTRLTVT.